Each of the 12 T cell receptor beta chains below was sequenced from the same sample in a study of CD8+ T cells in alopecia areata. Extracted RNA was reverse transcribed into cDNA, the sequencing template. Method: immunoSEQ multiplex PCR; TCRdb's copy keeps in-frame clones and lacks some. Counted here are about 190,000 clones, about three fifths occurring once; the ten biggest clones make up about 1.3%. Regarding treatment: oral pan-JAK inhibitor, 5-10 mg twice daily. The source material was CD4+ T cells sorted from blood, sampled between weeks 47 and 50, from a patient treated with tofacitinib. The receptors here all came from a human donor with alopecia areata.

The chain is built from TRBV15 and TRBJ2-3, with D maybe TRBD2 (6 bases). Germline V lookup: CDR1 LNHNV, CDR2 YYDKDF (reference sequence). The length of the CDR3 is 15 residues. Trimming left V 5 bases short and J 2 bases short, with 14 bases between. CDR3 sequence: CATSGWRGDTDTQYF. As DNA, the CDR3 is TGTGCCACCAGCGGGTGGCGGGGAGACACAGATACGCAGTATTTT.

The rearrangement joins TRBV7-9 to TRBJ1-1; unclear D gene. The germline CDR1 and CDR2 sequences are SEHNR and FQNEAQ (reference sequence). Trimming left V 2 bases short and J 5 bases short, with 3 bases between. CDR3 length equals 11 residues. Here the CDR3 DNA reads TGTGCCAGCAGCTTAACGACTGAAGCTTTCTTT. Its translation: CASSLTTEAFF. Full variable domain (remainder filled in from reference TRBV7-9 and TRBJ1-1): DTGVSQNPRHKITKRGQNVTFRCDPISEHNRLYWYRQTLGQGPEFLTYFQNEAQLEKSRLLSDRFSAERPKGSFSTLEIQRTEQGDSAMYLCASSLTTEAFFGQGTRLTVV.

For the CDR3, the DNA is TGTGCCAGCCAGACAGGGACGAACACCGGGGAGCTGTTTTTT. It specifies CASQTGTNTGELFF. The V gene is TRBV2, the J gene TRBJ2-2; 7 nucleotides match TRBD1. The germline gives CDR1 SNHLY, CDR2 FYNNEI. The CDR3 extends over 14 amino acids. J lost 0 bases, V lost 8 bases, and 3 bases had no gene match.

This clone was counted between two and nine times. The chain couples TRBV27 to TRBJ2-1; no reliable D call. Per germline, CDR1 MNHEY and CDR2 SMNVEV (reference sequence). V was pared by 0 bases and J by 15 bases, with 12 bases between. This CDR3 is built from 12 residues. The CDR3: CASSLSRTSMFF. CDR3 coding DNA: TGTGCCAGCAGTTTATCCCGGACCAGCATGTTCTTC.

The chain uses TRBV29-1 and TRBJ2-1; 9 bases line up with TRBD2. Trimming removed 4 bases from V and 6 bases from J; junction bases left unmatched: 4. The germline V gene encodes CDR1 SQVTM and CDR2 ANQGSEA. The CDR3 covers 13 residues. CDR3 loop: CSVAGLAANEQFF. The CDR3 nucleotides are TGCAGCGTTGCGGGACTAGCAGCCAATGAGCAGTTCTTC.

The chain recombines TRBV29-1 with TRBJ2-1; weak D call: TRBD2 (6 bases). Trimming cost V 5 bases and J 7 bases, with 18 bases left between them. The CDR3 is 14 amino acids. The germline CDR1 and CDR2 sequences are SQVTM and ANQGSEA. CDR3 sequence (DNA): TGCAGCGTTTGGGGCGGGGCCGACGAAAATGAGCAGTTCTTC. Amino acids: CSVWGGADENEQFF.

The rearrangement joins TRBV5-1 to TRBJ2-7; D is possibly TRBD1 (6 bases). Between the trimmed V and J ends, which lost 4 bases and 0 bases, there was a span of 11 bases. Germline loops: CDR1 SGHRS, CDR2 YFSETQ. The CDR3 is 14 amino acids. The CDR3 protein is CASSPGHSSYEQYF. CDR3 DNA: TGCGCCAGCAGCCCGGGACATAGCTCCTACGAGCAGTACTTC.

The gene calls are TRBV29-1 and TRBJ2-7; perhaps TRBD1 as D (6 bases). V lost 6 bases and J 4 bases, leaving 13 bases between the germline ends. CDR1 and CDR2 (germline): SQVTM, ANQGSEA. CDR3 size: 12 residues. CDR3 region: CSVVPQGYEQYF. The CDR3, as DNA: TGCAGCGTGGTCCCTCAGGGGTACGAGCAGTACTTC.

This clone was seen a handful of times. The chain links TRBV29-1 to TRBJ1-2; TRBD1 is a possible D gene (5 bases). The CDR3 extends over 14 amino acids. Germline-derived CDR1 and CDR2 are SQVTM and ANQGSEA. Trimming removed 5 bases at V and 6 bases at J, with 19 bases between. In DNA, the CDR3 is TGCAGCGTTTCTGGTCTCGTGGACATGGATGGCTACACCTTC. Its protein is CSVSGLVDMDGYTF.

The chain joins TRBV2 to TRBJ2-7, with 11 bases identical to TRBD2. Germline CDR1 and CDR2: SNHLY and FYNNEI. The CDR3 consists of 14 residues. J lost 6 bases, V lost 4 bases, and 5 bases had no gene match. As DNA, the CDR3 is TGTGCCAGCAGTGTTTCTAGCGGGGGGCCCGAGCAGTACTTC. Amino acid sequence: CASSVSSGGPEQYF.

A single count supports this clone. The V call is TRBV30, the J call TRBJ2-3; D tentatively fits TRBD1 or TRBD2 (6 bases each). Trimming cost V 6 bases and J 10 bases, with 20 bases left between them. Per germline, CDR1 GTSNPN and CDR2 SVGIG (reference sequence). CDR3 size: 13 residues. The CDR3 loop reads CACLGARGGPQYF. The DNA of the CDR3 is TGTGCCTGTCTGGGGGCGCGGGGAGGACCGCAGTATTTT. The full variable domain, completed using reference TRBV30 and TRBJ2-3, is SQTIHQWPATLVQPVGSPLSLECTVEGTSNPNLYWYRQAAGRGLQLLFYSVGIGQISSEVPQNLSASRPQDRQFILSSKKLLLSDSGFYLCACLGARGGPQYFGPGTRLTVL.

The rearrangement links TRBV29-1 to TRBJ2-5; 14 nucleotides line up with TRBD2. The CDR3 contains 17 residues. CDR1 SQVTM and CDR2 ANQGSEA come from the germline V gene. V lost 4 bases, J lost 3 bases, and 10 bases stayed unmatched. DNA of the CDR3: TGCAGCGTTGGCGGACTAGCGGGGGGCTATGGTGAAGAGACCCAGTACTTC. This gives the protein CSVGGLAGGYGEETQYF. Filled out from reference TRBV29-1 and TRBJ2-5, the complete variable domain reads SAVISQKPSRDICQRGTSLTIQCQVDSQVTMMFWYRQQPGQSLTLIATANQGSEATYESGFVIDKFPISRPNLTFSTLTVSNMSPEDSSIYLCSVGGLAGGYGEETQYFGPGTRLLVL.